One sample yielded the 19 T cell receptor beta chains listed below, sequenced in a study of tumor-infiltrating lymphocytes in glioblastoma multiforme. Three nested ARM-PCR rounds with V-beta and C-beta primers built TCRB libraries. Each CDR3 protein gets one entry after TCRdb re-called the multiplex PCR reads with MiXCR. The table includes 30,000 or so distinct CDR3 sequences, about 64% detected once. The specimen sequenced was brain tumor tissue. The source is a male donor with glioblastoma.

This clonotype has ten or more counts. The rearrangement links TRBV20-1 to TRBJ2-7; 7 positions match TRBD1. Germline CDR1 is DFQATT and CDR2 is SNEGSKA (reference sequence). This CDR3 comprises 16 residues. V was clipped by 2 bases and J by 2 bases; unmatched bases: 12. CDR3 in DNA: TGCAGTGCTAGACCCTATAACAGGGGAATTACCTACGAGCAGTACTTC. It is translated as CSARPYNRGITYEQYF.

This rearrangement joins TRBV20-1 to TRBJ2-7; TRBD2 agrees at 12 bases. This CDR3 region has 15 residues. The trim removed 7 bases at V and 2 bases at J, leaving 9 bases unmatched. Germline loops: CDR1 DFQATT, CDR2 SNEGSKA (reference sequence). As DNA, the CDR3 is TGCAGTGTCCCCCGAGGACTAGCGGGGACCTACGAGCAGTACTTC. This codes for CSVPRGLAGTYEQYF.

The table lists this clonotype with many counts. J is TRBJ1-4 and V is TRBV28; D gene unclear. Germline V lookup: CDR1 MDHEN, CDR2 SYDVKM. The CDR3 contains 12 residues. V was clipped by 9 bases and J by 2 bases, with 7 bases between them. CDR3 bases: TGTGCCAGTTTTGGCACTAATGAAAAACTGTTTTTT. This sequence encodes CASFGTNEKLFF.

The rearrangement joins TRBV11-2 to TRBJ2-1; D possibly corresponds to TRBD2 (5 bases). This CDR3 has 14 residues. The V gene's germline CDR1 is SGHAT and CDR2 FQNNGV. With 3 bases removed from V and 4 bases from J, the gap between germline ends came to 10 bases. This CDR3 is CASSLSGVYNEQFF. The CDR3 nucleotides read TGTGCCAGCAGCTTGAGCGGAGTTTACAATGAGCAGTTCTTC.

The genes are TRBV5-1 and TRBJ2-7; 10 positions agree with TRBD1. V gave up 4 bases and J gave up 0 bases; unmatched junction bases: 10. The germline CDR1 and CDR2 sequences are SGHRS and YFSETQ. The CDR3 is 17 amino acids. CDR3 sequence (DNA): TGCGCCAGCAGCGGACCGGGACAGGGGACTTCCTCCTACGAGCAGTACTTC. Protein: CASSGPGQGTSSYEQYF.

The chain couples TRBV5-1 to TRBJ2-7; D is ambiguous. Trimming pared 4 bases from V and 10 bases from J, leaving 21 bases between. Germline-derived CDR1 and CDR2 are SGHRS and YFSETQ. The CDR3 runs to 14 residues. The CDR3 here is CASSMDQRELPQYF. CDR3 coding DNA: TGCGCCAGCAGCATGGATCAAAGGGAACTACCCCAGTACTTC.

The rearrangement uses TRBV10-3 and TRBJ2-7, with TRBD1 matching over 10 bases. The CDR3 has 16 amino acids. Trimming took 0 bases from V and 4 from J; bases not matched to a gene: 6. Germline CDR1 is ENHRY and CDR2 is SYGVKD. Written as DNA, the CDR3 is TGTGCCATCAGTGAGTCGACAGGGGGCTTTGGATACGAGCAGTACTTC. The encoded protein is CAISESTGGFGYEQYF.

This rearrangement joins TRBV20-1 to TRBJ1-1, with TRBD1 matching over 8 bases. The germline gives CDR1 DFQATT, CDR2 SNEGSKA (reference sequence). CDR3 size: 13 residues. After removal of 5 bases from V and 4 bases from J, the junction contained 6 bases not matched to a gene. This chain's CDR3 is CSAGQGYLTEAFF. CDR3 DNA: TGCAGTGCTGGACAGGGTTATCTCACTGAAGCTTTCTTT.

The rearrangement joins TRBV6-1 to TRBJ2-5, with D unresolved. The germline CDR1 and CDR2 sequences are MNHNS and SASEGT. The CDR3 is 13 amino acids. V was cut by 8 bases and J by 5 bases, with 15 bases left in between. CDR3 coding DNA: TGTGCCAGCGCGTTGTTTGACCGGGAGACCCAGTACTTC. It translates to CASALFDRETQYF.

Note on this clonotype: The junction and the germline gene differ at one end; a read error may be behind it. The J gene is TRBJ2-5, the V gene TRBV20-1; tentatively, D is TRBD1 or TRBD2 (5 bases each). From germline, CDR1 is DFQATT and CDR2 SNEGSKA (reference sequence). The CDR3 covers 13 residues. This chain's CDR3 is CSAPRDGKETLYF. The CDR3 region has the DNA TGCAGTGCTCCCCGGGACGGAAAAGAGACCCTGTACTTC.

This clonotype was detected many times. This sequence joins TRBV30 and TRBJ2-5, with D possibly matching TRBD1 (6 bases). V was clipped by 6 bases and J by 5 bases, with 16 bases between them. CDR1 and CDR2 from the germline V gene are GTSNPN and SVGIG (reference sequence). The CDR3 extends over 13 amino acids. CDR3 DNA sequence: TGTGCCTGCATACAACAGGGATGGGAGACCCAGTACTTC. This sequence encodes CACIQQGWETQYF.

This clonotype has a single count. A much more abundant neighbour one base away suggests this may be a read error. Since no conserved phenylalanine or tryptophan closes the CDR3, a read error is the likely cause. Because the CDR3's place on the DNA is in doubt, the DNA is left out and the CDR3 is given as listed by TCRdb. The chain has TRBV21-1 and TRBJ2-7; TRBD2 is taken as the D call from the table, unchecked against the DNA. TRBV21-1 is recorded as a pseudogene. Inclusive of both ends, the CDR3 amounts to 18 amino acids. Here the CDR3 reads CASSKSPTGEGRPNEQYI.

The chain combines TRBV15 with TRBJ1-3, with D unclear. The V gene's germline CDR1 is LNHNV and CDR2 YYDKDF (reference sequence). V lost 5 bases and J lost 0, with 11 bases in between. The CDR3 spans 15 residues. The CDR3 protein is CATSDDRYSGNTIYF. CDR3 in DNA: TGTGCCACCAGCGATGATCGCTACTCTGGAAACACCATATATTTT.

V and J are TRBV11-1 and TRBJ2-2; no clear D. This CDR3 comprises 13 residues. Germline CDR1 is SGHAT and CDR2 is FQDESV (reference sequence). Deletions cut 2 bases from V and 6 bases from J, with 7 bases between. CDR3 sequence reads: CASSLSSAGELFF. The CDR3 DNA sequence: TGTGCCAGCAGCTTAAGTTCGGCCGGGGAGCTGTTTTTT.

On this clonotype itself: With a much larger clone just one base away, this may be a read error. This sequence joins TRBV28 and TRBJ2-3; TRBD1 agrees at 7 bases. This CDR3 contains 15 residues. Germline values: CDR1 MDHEN, CDR2 SYDVKM. CDR3 protein: CASSLYRQGTNTQYF. The CDR3 region has the DNA TGTGCCAGCAGTTTATACCGACAGGGCACAAATACGCAGTATTTT.

Details on this clonotype: Just one base apart from a much larger clone, this may be a read error. The V call is TRBV5-1, the J call TRBJ1-1, with 7 positions matching TRBD1. Germline V gene data show CDR1 as SGHRS and CDR2 as YFSETQ. CDR3 length: 13 residues. J was trimmed by 4 bases and V by 5 bases; bases with no gene match: 5. In nucleotides, the CDR3 is TGCGCCAGCAGGACACAGGGGTTCACTGAAGCTTTCTTT. Translation: CASRTQGFTEAFF.

With regard to this clonotype: A read error may account for a junction end that differs from germline. The rearrangement uses TRBV5-1 and TRBJ1-2; D gene uncertain. The CDR3 extends over 13 amino acids. CDR1 SGHRS and CDR2 YFSETQ come from the germline V gene. The CDR3 spells CASNSGRNYGYIF. Written as DNA, the CDR3 is TGCGCCAGCAACAGTGGACGGAACTATGGCTACATCTTC.

This clonotype came up many times. The chain recombines TRBV20-1 with TRBJ1-2; D perhaps matches TRBD1 (6 bases). The V end lost 0 bases, the J end lost 7 bases, and 9 bases lay between the germline ends. Per germline, CDR1 DFQATT and CDR2 SNEGSKA (reference sequence). This CDR3 comprises 12 residues. CDR3 nucleotide sequence: TGCAGTGCTAGAGAAACAGGGAGTGGCTACACCTTC. Its translation is CSARETGSGYTF.

The chain is built from TRBV11-2 and TRBJ2-1; possible D gene TRBD2, 7 bases. The V gene's germline CDR1 is SGHAT and CDR2 FQNNGV. The CDR3 consists of 13 residues. CDR3 nucleotide sequence: TGTTCTAGCAGCTTCGAGAGGGGAGGGGGGCAGTTCTTC. Translated, it gives CSSSFERGGGQFF. The full variable domain, rest sourced from reference TRBV11-2 and TRBJ2-1, is EAGVAQSPRYKIIEKRQSVAFWCNPISGHATLYWYQQILGQGPKLLIQFQNNGVVDDSQLPKDRFSAERLKGVDSTLKIQPAKLEDSAVYLCSSSFERGGGQFFGPGTRLTVL.